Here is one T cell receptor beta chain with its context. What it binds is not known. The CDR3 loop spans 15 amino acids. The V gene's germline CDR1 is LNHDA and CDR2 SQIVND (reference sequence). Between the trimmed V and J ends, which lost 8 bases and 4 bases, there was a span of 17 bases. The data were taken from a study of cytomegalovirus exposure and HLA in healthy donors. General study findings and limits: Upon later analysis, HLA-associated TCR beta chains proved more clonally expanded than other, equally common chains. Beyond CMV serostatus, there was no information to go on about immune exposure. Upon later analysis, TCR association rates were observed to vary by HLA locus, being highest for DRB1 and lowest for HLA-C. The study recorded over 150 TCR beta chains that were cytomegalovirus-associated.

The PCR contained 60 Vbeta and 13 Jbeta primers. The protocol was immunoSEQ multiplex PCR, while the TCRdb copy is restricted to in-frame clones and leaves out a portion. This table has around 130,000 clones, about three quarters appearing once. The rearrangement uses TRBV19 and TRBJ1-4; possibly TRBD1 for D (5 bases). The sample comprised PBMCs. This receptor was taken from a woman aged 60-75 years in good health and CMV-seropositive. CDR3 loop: CASRTDRTFNEKLFF. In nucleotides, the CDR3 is TGTGCCAGTCGTACAGACAGAACCTTTAATGAAAAACTGTTTTTT. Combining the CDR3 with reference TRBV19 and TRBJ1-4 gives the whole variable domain DGGITQSPKYLFRKEGQNVTLSCEQNLNHDAMYWYRQDPGQGLRLIYYSQIVNDFQKGDIAEGYSVSREKKESFPLTVTSAQKNPTAFYLCASRTDRTFNEKLFFGSGTQLSVL.